A selection of T cell receptor beta chains follows, all from one sample in a study of T cell clones after liver transplantation. The method was immunoSEQ multiplex PCR; TCRdb's version includes in-frame clones alone and lacks a portion of them. The table lists tens of thousands of clones, about 82% of them singletons, with approximately 0.43% in the top ten. This material consisted of CD4+ T cells from blood, taken almost 47 months after liver transplant. These receptors were collected from a human patient who received a liver transplant. Certain T cells may be donor cells from the graft. Both conserved end residues are part of each CDR3. D genes are given only for firm matches. Size values are once, few and many counts, or a class for expanded clones, and some rows have none.

j_call d_call v_call clone_size cdr3_nt cdr3_aa
TRBJ1-5 NA TRBV5-8 NA TGTGCCAGCAGCTTGATAGAGGCTCAGCCCCAGCATTTT CASSLIEAQPQHF
TRBJ1-4 TRBD1 TRBV27 NA TGTGCCAGCAGTTTAAACAGGGGGTCTAATGAAAAACTGTTTTTT CASSLNRGSNEKLFF
TRBJ1-3 NA TRBV28 few TGTGCCAGCAGTCGAGGGACCTCCTCTGGAAACACCATATATTTT CASSRGTSSGNTIYF
TRBJ2-7 NA TRBV27 once TGTGCCAGCAGTTTATCTCGGACCCTTAATTACGAGCAGTACTTC CASSLSRTLNYEQYF
TRBJ2-7 NA TRBV5-1 NA TGCGCCAGCAGCCCGCTTCGGGACACCCAGTCCGAGCAGTACTTC CASSPLRDTQSEQYF
TRBJ1-2 NA TRBV4-1 once TGCGCCAGCAGCCACTATGGCGACAAGAATTATGGCTACACCTTC CASSHYGDKNYGYTF
TRBJ1-5 NA TRBV5-6 NA TGTGCCAGCGGGCGGGGGAACAATCAGCCCCAGCATTTT CASGRGNNQPQHF
TRBJ2-5 NA TRBV11-2 NA TGTGCCAGCAGCTCCGAAATAGGGGGTGAAGGAGAGACCCAGTACTTC CASSSEIGGEGETQYF
TRBJ1-2 NA TRBV27 NA TGTGCCAGCAGTTTTGCGGGAAGCGGCTACACCTTC CASSFAGSGYTF
TRBJ2-2 NA TRBV7-8 NA TGTGCCAGCAGCCCCACGGGACTCCTCACCGGGGAGCTGTTTTTT CASSPTGLLTGELFF
TRBJ2-6 NA TRBV5-1 NA TGCGCCAGCAGCTTCAGGCCCTCTGGGGCCAACGTCCTGACTTTC CASSFRPSGANVLTF
TRBJ1-5 NA TRBV7-2 NA TGTGCCAGCAGCCCCGGGTTGGGCCTCGGCAATCAGCCCCAGCATTTT CASSPGLGLGNQPQHF
TRBJ2-7 TRBD1 TRBV25-1 NA TGTGCCAGCAGTGATGCCGCCGGGACAGGCCGGTGGGAGCAGTACTTC CASSDAAGTGRWEQYF
TRBJ2-7 NA TRBV7-9 NA TGTGCCAGCAGCTACAGCAGACATACCTACGAGCAGTACTTC CASSYSRHTYEQYF
TRBJ1-3 TRBD1 TRBV30 NA TGTGCCTGGATTTGGGGCAGGGGGACTGGAAACACCATATATTTT CAWIWGRGTGNTIYF
TRBJ2-7 NA TRBV6-4 NA TGTGCCAGCAGTTCCTACTACGAGCAGTACTTC CASSSYYEQYF
TRBJ2-1 TRBD2 TRBV7-9 NA TGTGCCAGCAGCCAGGCGAGCACTAGCGGGAGTAGTGGGAATGAGCAGTTCTTC CASSQASTSGSSGNEQFF
TRBJ1-5 NA TRBV6-6 NA TGTGCCAGCAGGAGTCAGGGGACGAGCAATCAGCCCCAGCATTTT CASRSQGTSNQPQHF
TRBJ1-2 NA TRBV5-4 NA TGTGCCAGCAGCCTCCTGGGAAGAGGGGATGGCTACACCTTC CASSLLGRGDGYTF
TRBJ1-5 NA TRBV10-3 many TGTGCCATCAGTGAGTCCCCTCGGCTGCCCCAGCATTTT CAISESPRLPQHF
TRBJ2-5 NA TRBV6-6 NA TGTGCCAGCAGTTACGGAAGCAGCGGTCAAGAGACCCAGTACTTC CASSYGSSGQETQYF
TRBJ2-2 TRBD2 TRBV11-3 NA TGTGCCAGCAGCTCGGGGGGGACGAACACCGGGGAGCTGTTTTTT CASSSGGTNTGELFF
TRBJ2-7 TRBD1 TRBV6-1 NA TGTGCCAGCAGGAATCCCGGGACAGGGTTATACGAGCAGTACTTC CASRNPGTGLYEQYF
TRBJ2-4 TRBD2 TRBV7-9 few TGTGCCAGCAGCCCAAGGGCGGGAGGGGCCAAAAACATTCAGTACTTC CASSPRAGGAKNIQYF
TRBJ2-7 TRBD2 TRBV28 NA TGTGCCAGCAGGCCTAGCGGGAGTTTTTCCTCTTACGAGCAGTACTTC CASRPSGSFSSYEQYF
TRBJ2-7 NA TRBV18 NA TGTGCCAGCTCAGCCGAGACAGACTACGAGCAGTACTTC CASSAETDYEQYF
TRBJ1-4 NA TRBV18 NA TGTGCCAGCTCCAGTGGGCCTAATGAAAAACTGTTTTTT CASSSGPNEKLFF
TRBJ1-5 NA TRBV1 many NA CTSSFGQGSNQPQHF
TRBJ2-5 NA TRBV7-9 few TGTGCCAGCAGCTTAGTCCGGGAGACCCAGTACTTC CASSLVRETQYF
TRBJ2-3 NA TRBV7-9 NA TGTGCCAGCAGCTTAGCCAGCACAGATACGCAGTATTTT CASSLASTDTQYF
TRBJ2-3 TRBD1 TRBV27 NA TGTGCCAGCAGCGATCGGGACAGCCGCACAGATACGCAGTATTTT CASSDRDSRTDTQYF
TRBJ2-7 TRBD1 TRBV28 NA TGTGCCAGCATCAGTGCCAGCAGTCTGGTGGCAGGGGGCTTCTCCGAGCAGTACTTC CASISASSLVAGGFSEQYF
TRBJ2-3 NA TRBV7-2 NA TGTGCCAGCAGCTTCGAAACAGATACGCAGTATTTT CASSFETDTQYF
TRBJ1-1 NA TRBV7-2 NA TGTGCCAGCACCCAACTCAGGGGAGGCACTGAAGCTTTCTTT CASTQLRGGTEAFF
TRBJ2-3 NA TRBV7-2 NA TGTGCCAGCAGCTTAGGCTACGGCGGGATCAGCACAGATACGCAGTATTTT CASSLGYGGISTDTQYF
TRBJ2-1 NA TRBV11-2 NA TGTGCCAGCAGCTTAGGTGGTGCGGGGTTATACAATGAGCAGTTCTTC CASSLGGAGLYNEQFF
TRBJ2-3 NA TRBV2 NA TGTGCCAGCAGTGCGGTCCGGGGGCAAAATACGCAGTATTTT CASSAVRGQNTQYF
TRBJ2-1 NA TRBV27 NA TGTGCCAGCAGTTTCTCCCGTTTAAGGGGCGAGCAGTTCTTC CASSFSRLRGEQFF
TRBJ1-1 NA TRBV5-1 NA TGCGCCAGCAGAATGCAGCAGCACACTGAAGCTTTCTTT CASRMQQHTEAFF
TRBJ2-1 TRBD2 TRBV4-1 NA TGCGCCAGCAGCCCTAGACTAGCGGGAGAGTTGAGCTCCTACAATGAGCAGTTCTTC CASSPRLAGELSSYNEQFF
TRBJ1-5 NA TRBV19 NA TGTGCCAGTAGTATAGCGGGGGCGATAGATCAGCCCCAGCATTTT CASSIAGAIDQPQHF
TRBJ2-1 NA TRBV11-2 once TGTGCCAGCAGCTCCCTTAGGCGGAGGAATGAGCAGTTCTTC CASSSLRRRNEQFF
TRBJ2-7 NA TRBV5-1 NA TGCGCCAGCAGCCTAGATTGGACCACTAGCTTTGGGAAGTACTTC CASSLDWTTSFGKYF
TRBJ2-4 TRBD2 TRBV7-2 NA TGTGCCAGCAGCTTAGAGCGGGGGTCGGCCAAAAACATTCAGTACTTC CASSLERGSAKNIQYF
TRBJ2-3 NA TRBV7-2 NA TGTGCCAGCAGCTTAGATCCGAGCACAGATACGCAGTATTTT CASSLDPSTDTQYF
TRBJ2-1 TRBD2 TRBV28 NA TGTGCCAGCATCCTAGAGGCGGGAGGGCGAATTATGATCTTC CASILEAGGRIMIF
TRBJ2-7 NA TRBV5-1 NA TGCGCCAGCAGCTCAACGGGAGACCCCTCCTACGAGCAGTACTTC CASSSTGDPSYEQYF
TRBJ2-1 TRBD2 TRBV11-2 NA TGTGCCAGCAGCTTAAACCTGGGACTAGCGAAGAGGGCGCAGTTCTTC CASSLNLGLAKRAQFF
TRBJ2-2 NA TRBV5-1 once TGCGCCAGCAGCTTGGTGTCGGGTACCACCGGGGAGCTGTTTTTT CASSLVSGTTGELFF
TRBJ2-3 TRBD2 TRBV5-1 few TGCGCCAGCAGAACTAGCGGGAGCTCAGATACGCAGTATTTT CASRTSGSSDTQYF
TRBJ1-2 NA TRBV19 medium-sized TGTGCCAGTAGTCCCGGACCTGGGGGGGGCTACACCTTC CASSPGPGGGYTF
TRBJ2-1 TRBD2 TRBV14 NA TGTGCCAGCAGCCATTTGGGACTAGCGGGAACCAATGAGCAGTTCTTC CASSHLGLAGTNEQFF